This T cell receptor (beta chain) was sequenced during a study of tumor-infiltrating lymphocytes in primary liver carcinoma. About the research overall: With diameters of about 4.2 to 10 cm, tumors were stage T1-T3 N0M0. Roughly 3.65 to 8 million productive TCRbeta reads came from each sample, comparable across tissue types. Study-wide points: Blood fell significantly below tumors in its top-250-clone fraction (p = 0.039). Pairs of tumor regions overlapped more than tumor-adjacent and tumor-blood pairs did.

CDR1 SQVTM and CDR2 ANQGSEA come from the germline V gene. V was shortened by 8 bases and J by 2 bases, with 15 bases between the two germline ends. The CDR3 sequence is 13 residues long. Total RNA amounting to around 540 ng was the source from which TCR beta cDNA was made with a constant-region primer. Three nested multiplex PCR rounds of slightly modified ARM-PCR generated TCR beta libraries. TRBV1-TRBV30 forward primers and a C-beta reverse primer were used in the first two PCR rounds, which each ran for about 10 cycles. A single record per CDR3 protein comes from TCRdb applying MiXCR to the multiplex PCR reads. The sample contains nearly 200,000 distinct CDR3 sequences, 65% of which appear only once. Turning to this clonotype: Its antigen is not known.

Unsorted whole blood supplied the blood RNA, and germline DNA was isolated too. This clonotype was sampled from a woman aged 55-69 years with primary liver carcinoma and hepatitis B virus infection. The sample comprised peripheral blood. V usage is TRBV29-1 and J usage is TRBJ2-5; D is uncertain. CDR3 sequence: CSIVVAGQETQYF. CDR3 DNA: TGCAGCATTGTCGTGGCAGGTCAAGAGACCCAGTACTTC.